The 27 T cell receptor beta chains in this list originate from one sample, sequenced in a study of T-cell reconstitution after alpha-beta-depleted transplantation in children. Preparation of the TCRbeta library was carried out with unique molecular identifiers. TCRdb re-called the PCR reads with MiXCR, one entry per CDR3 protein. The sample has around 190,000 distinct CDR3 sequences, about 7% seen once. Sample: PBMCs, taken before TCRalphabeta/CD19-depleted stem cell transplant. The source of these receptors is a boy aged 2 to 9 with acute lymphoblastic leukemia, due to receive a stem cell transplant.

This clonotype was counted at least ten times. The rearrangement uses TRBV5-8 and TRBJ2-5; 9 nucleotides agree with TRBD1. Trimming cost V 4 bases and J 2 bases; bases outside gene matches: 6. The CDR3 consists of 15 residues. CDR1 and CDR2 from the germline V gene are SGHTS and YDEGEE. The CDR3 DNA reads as TGTGCCAGCAGCGCCGGACAGGGGTTTCAAGAGACCCAGTACTTC. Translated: CASSAGQGFQETQYF.

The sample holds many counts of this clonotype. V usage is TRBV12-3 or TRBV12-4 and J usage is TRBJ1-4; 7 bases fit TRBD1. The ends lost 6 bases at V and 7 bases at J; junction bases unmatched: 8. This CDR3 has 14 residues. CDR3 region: CASRPTGYPEKLFF. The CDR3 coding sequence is TGTGCCAGCAGGCCGACAGGGTACCCTGAAAAACTGTTTTTT.

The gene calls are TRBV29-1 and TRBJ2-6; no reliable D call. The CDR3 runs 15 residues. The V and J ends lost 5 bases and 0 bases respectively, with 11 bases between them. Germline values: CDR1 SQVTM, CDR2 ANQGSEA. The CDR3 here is CSVTLSSSGANVLTF. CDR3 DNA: TGCAGCGTTACACTGTCAAGCTCTGGGGCCAACGTCCTGACTTTC.

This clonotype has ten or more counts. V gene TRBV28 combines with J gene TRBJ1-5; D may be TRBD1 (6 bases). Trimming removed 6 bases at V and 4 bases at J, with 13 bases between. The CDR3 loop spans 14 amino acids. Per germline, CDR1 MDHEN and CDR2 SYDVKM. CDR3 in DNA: TGTGCCAGCAGCCTAGGACAGTTTAATCAGCCCCAGCATTTT. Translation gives CASSLGQFNQPQHF.

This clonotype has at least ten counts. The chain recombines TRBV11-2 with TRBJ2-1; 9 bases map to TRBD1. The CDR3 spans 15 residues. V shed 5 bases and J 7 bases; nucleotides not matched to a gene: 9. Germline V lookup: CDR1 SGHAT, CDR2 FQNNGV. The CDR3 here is CASSTQGQGGNEQFF. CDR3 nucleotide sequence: TGTGCCAGCAGCACCCAGGGACAGGGTGGAAATGAGCAGTTCTTC. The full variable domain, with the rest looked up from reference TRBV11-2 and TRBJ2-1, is EAGVAQSPRYKIIEKRQSVAFWCNPISGHATLYWYQQILGQGPKLLIQFQNNGVVDDSQLPKDRFSAERLKGVDSTLKIQPAKLEDSAVYLCASSTQGQGGNEQFFGPGTRLTVL.

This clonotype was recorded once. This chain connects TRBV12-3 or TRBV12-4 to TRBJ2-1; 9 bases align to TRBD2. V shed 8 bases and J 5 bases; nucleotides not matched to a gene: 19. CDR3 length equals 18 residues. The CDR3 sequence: CASCFPSGNQGLHNEQFF. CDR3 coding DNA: TGTGCCAGCTGCTTCCCTAGCGGGAACCAGGGCCTACACAATGAGCAGTTCTTC.

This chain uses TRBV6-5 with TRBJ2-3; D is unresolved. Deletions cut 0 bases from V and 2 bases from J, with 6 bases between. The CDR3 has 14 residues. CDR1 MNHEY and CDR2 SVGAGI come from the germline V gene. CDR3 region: CASSYSSFTDTQYF. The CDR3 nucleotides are TGTGCCAGCAGTTACTCGTCCTTCACAGATACGCAGTATTTT.

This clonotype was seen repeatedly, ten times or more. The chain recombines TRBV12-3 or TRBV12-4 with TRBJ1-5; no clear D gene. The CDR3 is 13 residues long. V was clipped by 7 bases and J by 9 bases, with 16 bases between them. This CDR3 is CASKTDTGGPQHF. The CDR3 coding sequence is TGTGCCAGCAAGACCGACACCGGAGGGCCCCAGCATTTT.

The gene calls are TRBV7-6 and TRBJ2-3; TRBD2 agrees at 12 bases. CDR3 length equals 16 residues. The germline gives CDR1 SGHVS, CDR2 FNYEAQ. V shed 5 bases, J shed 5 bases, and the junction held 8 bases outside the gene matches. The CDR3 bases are TGTGCCAGCAGCCTCGAACTAGCGGGGGGTCGAGATACGCAGTATTTT. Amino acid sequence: CASSLELAGGRDTQYF. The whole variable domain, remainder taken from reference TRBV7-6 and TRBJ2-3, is GAGVSQSPRYKVTKRGQDVALRCDPISGHVSLYWYRQALGQGPEFLTYFNYEAQQDKSGLPNDRFSAERPEGSISTLTIQRTEQRDSAMYRCASSLELAGGRDTQYFGPGTRLTVL.

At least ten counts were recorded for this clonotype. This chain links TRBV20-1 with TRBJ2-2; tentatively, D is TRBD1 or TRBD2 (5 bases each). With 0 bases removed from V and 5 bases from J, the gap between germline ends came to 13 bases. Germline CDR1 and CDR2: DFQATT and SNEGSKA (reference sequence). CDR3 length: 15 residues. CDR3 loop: CSARDRGTSTGELFF. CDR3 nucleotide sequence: TGCAGTGCTAGAGATAGGGGAACTAGTACCGGGGAGCTGTTTTTT.

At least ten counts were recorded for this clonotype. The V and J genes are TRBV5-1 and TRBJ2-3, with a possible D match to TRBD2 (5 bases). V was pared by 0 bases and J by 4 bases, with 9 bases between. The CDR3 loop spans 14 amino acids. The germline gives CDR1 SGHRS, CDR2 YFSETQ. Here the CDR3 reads CASSLEVGADTQYF. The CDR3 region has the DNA TGCGCCAGCAGCTTGGAAGTCGGGGCAGATACGCAGTATTTT. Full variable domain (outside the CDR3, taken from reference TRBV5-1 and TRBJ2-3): KAGVTQTPRYLIKTRGQQVTLSCSPISGHRSVSWYQQTPGQGLQFLFEYFSETQRNKGNFPGRFSGRQFSNSRSEMNVSTLELGDSALYLCASSLEVGADTQYFGPGTRLTVL.

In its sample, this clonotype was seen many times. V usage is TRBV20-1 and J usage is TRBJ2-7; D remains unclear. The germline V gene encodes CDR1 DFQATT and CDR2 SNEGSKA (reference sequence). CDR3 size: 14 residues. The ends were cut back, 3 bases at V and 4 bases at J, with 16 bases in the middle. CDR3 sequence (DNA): TGCAGTGCTAGTCTTCCTATCATCAAATACGAGCAGTACTTC. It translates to CSASLPIIKYEQYF.

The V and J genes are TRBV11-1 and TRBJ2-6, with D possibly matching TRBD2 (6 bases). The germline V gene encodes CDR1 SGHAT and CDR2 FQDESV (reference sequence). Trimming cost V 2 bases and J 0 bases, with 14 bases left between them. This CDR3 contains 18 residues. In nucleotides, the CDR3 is TGTGCCAGCAGCTTAAGACGGCCGGGGGACTCTGGGGCCAACGTCCTGACTTTC. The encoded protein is CASSLRRPGDSGANVLTF.

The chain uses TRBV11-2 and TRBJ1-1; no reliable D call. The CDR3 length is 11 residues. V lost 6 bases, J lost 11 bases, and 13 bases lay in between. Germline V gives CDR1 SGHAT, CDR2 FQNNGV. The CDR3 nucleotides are TGTGCCAGCAGGGACGCTCCGGGGGCTTTCTTT. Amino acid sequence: CASRDAPGAFF.

CDR3 protein: CSARDLSSGIPIVSSYEQYF. The CDR3 nucleotides read TGCAGTGCTAGAGATCTATCTAGCGGGATCCCCATCGTCAGCTCCTACGAGCAGTACTTC. The V and J genes are TRBV20-1 and TRBJ2-7; TRBD2 matches 9 bases. This CDR3 has 20 amino acids. CDR1 DFQATT and CDR2 SNEGSKA come from the germline V gene (reference sequence). V trimming: 0 bases; J trimming: 0 bases; junction bases outside the gene matches: 18.

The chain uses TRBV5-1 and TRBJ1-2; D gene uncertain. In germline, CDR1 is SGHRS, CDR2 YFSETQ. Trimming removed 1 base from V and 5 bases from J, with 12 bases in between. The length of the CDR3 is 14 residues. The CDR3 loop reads CASSLSPSGYGYTF. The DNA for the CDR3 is TGCGCCAGCAGCTTGTCTCCAAGTGGTTATGGCTACACCTTC. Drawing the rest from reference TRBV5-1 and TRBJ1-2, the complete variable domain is KAGVTQTPRYLIKTRGQQVTLSCSPISGHRSVSWYQQTPGQGLQFLFEYFSETQRNKGNFPGRFSGRQFSNSRSEMNVSTLELGDSALYLCASSLSPSGYGYTFGSGTRLTVV.

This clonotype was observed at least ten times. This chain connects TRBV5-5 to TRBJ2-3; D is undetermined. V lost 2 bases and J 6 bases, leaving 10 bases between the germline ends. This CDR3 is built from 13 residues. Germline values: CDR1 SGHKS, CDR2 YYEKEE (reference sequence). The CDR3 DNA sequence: TGTGCCAGCAGCTTCCAGATGGGGGATACGCAGTATTTT. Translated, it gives CASSFQMGDTQYF.

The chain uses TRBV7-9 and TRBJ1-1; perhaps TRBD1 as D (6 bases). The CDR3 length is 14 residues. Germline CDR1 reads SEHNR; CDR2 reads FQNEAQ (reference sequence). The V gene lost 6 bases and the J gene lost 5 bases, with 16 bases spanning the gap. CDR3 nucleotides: TGTGCCAGCAGACATCTACAGGGTTTTACTGAAGCTTTCTTT. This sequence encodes CASRHLQGFTEAFF. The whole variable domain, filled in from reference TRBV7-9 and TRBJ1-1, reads DTGVSQNPRHKITKRGQNVTFRCDPISEHNRLYWYRQTLGQGPEFLTYFQNEAQLEKSRLLSDRFSAERPKGSFSTLEIQRTEQGDSAMYLCASRHLQGFTEAFFGQGTRLTVV.

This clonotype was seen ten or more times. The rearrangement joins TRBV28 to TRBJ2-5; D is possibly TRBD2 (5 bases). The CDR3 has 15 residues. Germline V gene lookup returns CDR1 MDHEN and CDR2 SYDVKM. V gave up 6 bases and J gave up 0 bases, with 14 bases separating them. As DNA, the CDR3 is TGTGCCAGCAGCCCTAGCCCCCCGTACCAAGAGACCCAGTACTTC. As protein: CASSPSPPYQETQYF.

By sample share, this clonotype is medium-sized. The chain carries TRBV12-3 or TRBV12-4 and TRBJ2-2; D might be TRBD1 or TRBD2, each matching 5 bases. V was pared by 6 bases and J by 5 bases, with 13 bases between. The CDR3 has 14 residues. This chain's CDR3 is CASRGDPGTGELFF. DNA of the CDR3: TGTGCCAGCAGGGGGGACCCTGGGACCGGGGAGCTGTTTTTT.

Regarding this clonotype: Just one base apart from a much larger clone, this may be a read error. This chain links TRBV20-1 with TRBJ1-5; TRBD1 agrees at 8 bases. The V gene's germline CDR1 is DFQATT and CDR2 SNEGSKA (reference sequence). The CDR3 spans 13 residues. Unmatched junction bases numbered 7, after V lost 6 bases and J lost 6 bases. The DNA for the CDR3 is TGCAGTGCCCGGGACAGGCTGAGTCAGCCCCAGCATTTT. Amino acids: CSARDRLSQPQHF.

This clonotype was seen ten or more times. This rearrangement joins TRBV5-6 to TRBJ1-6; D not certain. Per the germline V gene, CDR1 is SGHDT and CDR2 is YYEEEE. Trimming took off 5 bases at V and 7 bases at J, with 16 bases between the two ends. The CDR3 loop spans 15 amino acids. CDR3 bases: TGTGCCAGCAGTATCTCAGGTGGGGTAAATTCACCCCTCCACTTT. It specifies CASSISGGVNSPLHF. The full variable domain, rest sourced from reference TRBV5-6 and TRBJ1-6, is DAGVTQSPTHLIKTRGQQVTLRCSPKSGHDTVSWYQQALGQGPQFIFQYYEEEERQRGNFPDRFSGHQFPNYSSELNVNALLLGDSALYLCASSISGGVNSPLHFGNGTRLTVT.

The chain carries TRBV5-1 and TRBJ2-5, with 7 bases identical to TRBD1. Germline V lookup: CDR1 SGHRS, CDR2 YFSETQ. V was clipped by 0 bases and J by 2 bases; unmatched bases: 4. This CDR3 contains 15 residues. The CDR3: CASSLGDRKQETQYF. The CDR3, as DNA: TGCGCCAGCAGCTTGGGGGACAGAAAACAAGAGACCCAGTACTTC.

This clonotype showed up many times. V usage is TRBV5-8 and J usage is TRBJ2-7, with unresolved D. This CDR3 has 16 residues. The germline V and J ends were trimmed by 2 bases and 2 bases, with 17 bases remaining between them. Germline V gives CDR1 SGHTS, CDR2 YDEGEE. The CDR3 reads CASSFTVSGRPYEQYF. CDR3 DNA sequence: TGTGCCAGCAGCTTCACAGTATCGGGCCGTCCCTACGAGCAGTACTTC. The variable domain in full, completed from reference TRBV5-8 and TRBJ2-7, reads EAGVTQSPTHLIKTRGQQATLRCSPISGHTSVYWYQQALGLGLQFLLWYDEGEERNRGNFPPRFSGRQFPNYSSELNVNALELEDSALYLCASSFTVSGRPYEQYFGPGTRLTVT.

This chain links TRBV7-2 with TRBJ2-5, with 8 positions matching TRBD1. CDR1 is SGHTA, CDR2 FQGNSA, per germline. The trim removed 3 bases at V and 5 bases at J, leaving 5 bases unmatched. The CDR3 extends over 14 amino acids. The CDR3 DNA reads TGTGCCAGCAGCTTCCGACAGGGGCGGGAGACCCAGTACTTC. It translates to CASSFRQGRETQYF.

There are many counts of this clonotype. CDR3 coding DNA: TGTGCCAGTACTAGTACACTCTACAATGAGCAGTTCTTC. Protein product: CASTSTLYNEQFF. The rearrangement uses TRBV12-3 or TRBV12-4 and TRBJ2-1, with a tentative D call TRBD2 (5 bases). V dropped 9 bases and J dropped 3 bases, with 12 bases sitting between them. The CDR3 spans 13 residues.

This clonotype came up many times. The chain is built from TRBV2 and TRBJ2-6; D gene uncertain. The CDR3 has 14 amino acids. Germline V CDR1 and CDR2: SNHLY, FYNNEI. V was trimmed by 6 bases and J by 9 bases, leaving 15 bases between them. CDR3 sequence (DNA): TGTGCCAGCAGGCCCCTCTTACTTGACAACGTCCTGACTTTC. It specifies CASRPLLLDNVLTF.